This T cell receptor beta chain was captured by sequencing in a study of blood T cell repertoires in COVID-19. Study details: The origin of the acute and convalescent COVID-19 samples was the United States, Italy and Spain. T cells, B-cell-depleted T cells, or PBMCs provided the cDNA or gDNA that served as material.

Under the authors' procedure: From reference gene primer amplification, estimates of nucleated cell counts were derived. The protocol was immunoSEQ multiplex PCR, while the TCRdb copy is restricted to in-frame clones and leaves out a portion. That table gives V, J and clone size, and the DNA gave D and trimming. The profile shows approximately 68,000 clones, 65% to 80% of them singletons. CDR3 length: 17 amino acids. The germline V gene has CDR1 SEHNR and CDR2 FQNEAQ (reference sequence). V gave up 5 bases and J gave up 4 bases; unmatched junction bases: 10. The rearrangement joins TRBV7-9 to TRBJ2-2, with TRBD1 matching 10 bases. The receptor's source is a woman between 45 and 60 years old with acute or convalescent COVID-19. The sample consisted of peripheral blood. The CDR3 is CASSPWDRGSGTGELFF. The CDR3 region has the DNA TGTGCCAGCAGCCCTTGGGACAGGGGCAGTGGCACCGGGGAGCTGTTTTTT.